The rows below give T cell receptor beta chains drawn from one sample of a study of T cell repertoires in cytomegalovirus infection. TCRdb reprocessed the reads via MiXCR and lists one record per CDR3 protein. The data show 450,000 to 650,000 distinct CDR3 sequences, approximately 40% seen once. No antigens are known for them. Sequencing used cultured PBMCs, obtained from culture after CMV antigen stimulation. The receptors were gathered from a human donor in good health (CMV status not recorded). Some clones in this sample may be carry-over from other donors' samples. CDR3s include the opening cysteine and the closing phenylalanine or tryptophan. The D gene is left open where the match is weak. Part of the rows lack a size; the others show once, few, many or a class for expanded clones.

V gene	J gene	D gene	clone size	CDR3 DNA	CDR3 protein
TRBV7-9	TRBJ2-2	-	once	TGTGCCAGCAGCCCACCGGGACTCCCTAGCACCGGGGAGCTGTTTTTT	CASSPPGLPSTGELFF
TRBV6-2/TRBV6-3	TRBJ2-7	-	-	TGTGCCAGCAGCGGGATAGGGGTGAAGCAGTACTTC	CASSGIGVKQYF
TRBV28	TRBJ1-5	TRBD1	few	TGTGCCAGCAGGCCACGGGACAGTTCCTTTCGGCCCCAGCATTTT	CASRPRDSSFRPQHF
TRBV11-2	TRBJ1-2	TRBD1	-	TGTGCCAGCAGCCAGGGACAGTCGTTCGGCTACACCTTC	CASSQGQSFGYTF
TRBV5-1	TRBJ1-6	TRBD1	-	TGCGCCAGCAGCTGGGGGGGGGACAGCCGATCCCTCCACTTT	CASSWGGDSRSLHF
TRBV4-3	TRBJ2-7	TRBD1	-	TGCGCCAGCAGCCAAGGAACCTCAGGGGGAGAAGGGCACGAGCAGTACTTC	CASSQGTSGGEGHEQYF
TRBV7-9	TRBJ2-7	-	-	TGTGCCGCCCAAAGGGACGCAGGCGAGCAGTACTTC	CAAQRDAGEQYF
TRBV11-2	TRBJ2-3	-	-	TGTGCCAGCAGCCCCGGTGCGTTTCAGACGGGAGATACGCAGTATTTT	CASSPGAFQTGDTQYF
TRBV18	TRBJ2-3	TRBD2	few	TGTGCCAGCTCTATAGCGGGACCCTCCACAGATACGCAGTATTTT	CASSIAGPSTDTQYF
TRBV11-2	TRBJ2-5	TRBD2	few	TGTGCCAGCAGCTTGGGCGGGGGGTTGGAGACCCAGTACTTC	CASSLGGGLETQYF
TRBV6-1	TRBJ2-3	-	-	TGTGCCAGCAGTGAAGTTCGGCAGGCCCCCCCAGATACGCAGTATTTT	CASSEVRQAPPDTQYF
TRBV5-4	TRBJ2-1	-	-	TGTGCCAGCAGCTCGGGAAGTGGGGGGTCCACCTACAATGAGCAGTTCTTC	CASSSGSGGSTYNEQFF
TRBV5-4	TRBJ2-3	TRBD2	-	TGTGCCAGCAGCCCACCCGCTACTAGCGGCGGCACAGATACGCAGTATTTT	CASSPPATSGGTDTQYF
TRBV20-1	TRBJ2-1	TRBD2	-	TGCAGTGCTATACCTAGGACTAGCGACTACAATGAGCAGTTCTTC	CSAIPRTSDYNEQFF
TRBV19	TRBJ2-5	TRBD2	few	TGTGCCAGTAGTGTGAGCGGGGGGGCCCGGGAGACCCAGTACTTC	CASSVSGGARETQYF
TRBV12-3/TRBV12-4	TRBJ2-7	TRBD2	few	TGTGCCAGCAGTGTATCCGGGACTAGCTACGAGCAGTACTTC	CASSVSGTSYEQYF
TRBV4-1	TRBJ2-5	TRBD2	-	TGCGCCAGCAGCCAAGTACTCGGGACTAGCGTGGAGACCCAGTACTTC	CASSQVLGTSVETQYF
TRBV7-2	TRBJ2-5	TRBD1	many	TGTGCCAGCAGCTTTGGGACAGCTCAAGAGACCCAGTACTTC	CASSFGTAQETQYF
TRBV7-8	TRBJ2-2	TRBD1	-	TGTGCCAGCAGCTTAGTGACCGGGACAGGGTACATGCCCGGGGAGCTGTTTTTT	CASSLVTGTGYMPGELFF
TRBV7-2	TRBJ1-2	TRBD1	few	TGTGCCAGCACCGCACCGGGACAGGGGAACTATGGCTACACCTTC	CASTAPGQGNYGYTF
TRBV6-2/TRBV6-3	TRBJ2-1	-	-	TGTGCCAGCAGCCCCCACAGCCAGGTCAATGAGCAGTTCTTC	CASSPHSQVNEQFF
TRBV7-9	TRBJ2-2	TRBD2	few	TGTGCCACCACCCTCCCTAGCGGAATTAACACCGGGGAGCTGTTTTTT	CATTLPSGINTGELFF
TRBV7-8	TRBJ1-3	-	few	TGTGCCAGCAGCTTATCCGGGTTACTCTCTGGAAACACCATATATTTT	CASSLSGLLSGNTIYF
TRBV2	TRBJ2-3	TRBD2	-	TGTGCCAGCAGTGATTCTCGTAGCGGGCGGCAGTATTTT	CASSDSRSGRQYF
TRBV6-1	TRBJ1-6	-	few	TGTGCCAGCAGTGAACCCCCCGGGGTCGGGGTAAAATCACCCCTCCACTTT	CASSEPPGVGVKSPLHF
TRBV7-2	TRBJ2-2	TRBD1	many	TGTGCCAGCAGCGGTAGGGGGCGGAACACCGGGGAGCTGTTTTTT	CASSGRGRNTGELFF
TRBV2	TRBJ1-1	-	few	TGTGCCAGCAGGGGGACGGTGAACACTGAAGCTTTCTTT	CASRGTVNTEAFF
TRBV7-2	TRBJ2-2	-	-	TGTGCCAGCAGCCCTCGGGAGGGGGAGCTGTTTTTT	CASSPREGELFF
TRBV18	TRBJ2-1	TRBD1	-	TGTGCCAGCTCACCGGGGACAGGGCCAAATGAGCAGTTCTTC	CASSPGTGPNEQFF
TRBV7-2	TRBJ1-1	-	few	TGTGCCAGCAGCCCAACAGGGTTCACTGAAGCTTTCTTT	CASSPTGFTEAFF
TRBV7-9	TRBJ2-3	-	-	TGTGCCAGCAGCTTAGTAGAAGGCACGCAGTATTTT	CASSLVEGTQYF
TRBV7-2	TRBJ2-2	TRBD2	few	TGTGCCAGCAGCTTCCTGGGACTAGCGGGGGGGTGGGCCGGGGAGCTGTTTTTT	CASSFLGLAGGWAGELFF
TRBV7-2	TRBJ2-7	-	few	TGTGCCAGCAGCTTAGAGGCTACCGCTCCCCGCGAGCAGTACTTC	CASSLEATAPREQYF
TRBV12-3/TRBV12-4	TRBJ2-2	TRBD2	-	TGTGCCAGCACCCCCCGCGGACTAGCGACCGGGGAGCTGTTTTTT	CASTPRGLATGELFF
TRBV20-1	TRBJ1-5	TRBD1	-	TGCAGCGCCGAACAGGGGAGGAGGGAAGATCAGCCCCAGCATTTT	CSAEQGRREDQPQHF
TRBV7-4	TRBJ2-2	TRBD2	-	TGTGCCAGCAGCCCTCGGACTAGCGAGGAGCTGTTTTTT	CASSPRTSEELFF
TRBV5-4	TRBJ2-3	-	-	TGTGCCAGCAGCCGGGAGCATAGCACAGATACGCAGTATTTT	CASSREHSTDTQYF
TRBV5-4	TRBJ1-1	TRBD1	-	TGTGCCAGCAGACCAGGGGGCGGCGGGGTGAACACTGAAGCTTTCTTT	CASRPGGGGVNTEAFF
TRBV12-3/TRBV12-4	TRBJ2-2	-	-	TGTGCCAGCAGTTTAATAGGGAACACCGGGGAGCTGTTTTTT	CASSLIGNTGELFF
TRBV7-9	TRBJ2-7	-	-	TGTGCCAGCAGCCTGGGGACCGTACCGACCTACGAGCAGTACTTC	CASSLGTVPTYEQYF
TRBV7-9	TRBJ2-1	-	-	TGTGCCAGCAGCACCCAGGGATTGAATGAGCAGTTCTTC	CASSTQGLNEQFF
TRBV7-2	TRBJ1-1	-	many	TGTGCACTCAGGTTTGGGTCCAACACTGAAGCTTTCTTT	CALRFGSNTEAFF
TRBV6-1	TRBJ2-3	TRBD2	-	TGTGCCAGCAGTGAAGTAGCGGGGGGATTGACAGATACGCAGTATTTT	CASSEVAGGLTDTQYF
TRBV6-5	TRBJ2-5	TRBD2	-	TGTGCCAGCAGTTACTCCGCTAGCGGGGGACTGTTGCGAGAGACCCAGTACTTC	CASSYSASGGLLRETQYF
TRBV2	TRBJ2-1	TRBD1	few	TGTGCCAGCAGTCCGGACAGGGGCCCTCCGGATGAGCAGTTCTTC	CASSPDRGPPDEQFF
TRBV12-3/TRBV12-4	TRBJ2-1	-	-	TGTGCCAGCAGCGCCCGAGGGGGATCGGATAATGAGCAGTTCTTC	CASSARGGSDNEQFF
TRBV5-4	TRBJ2-7	TRBD2	-	TGTGCCAGCAGCCCAGGGAGCGGGAGCTCCTACGAGCAGTACTTC	CASSPGSGSSYEQYF
TRBV6-6	TRBJ2-1	-	-	TGTGCCAGCTACTCTCAAAGGGGAAGCTCCTACAATGAGCAGTTCTTC	CASYSQRGSSYNEQFF
TRBV12-3/TRBV12-4	TRBJ2-3	-	-	TGTGCCAGCAGCTCGGGACTGATATACGGCAATACGCAGTATTTT	CASSSGLIYGNTQYF
TRBV7-2	TRBJ2-3	-	many	TGTGCCAGCAGCCCTCGGCGCACAGATACGCAGTATTTT	CASSPRRTDTQYF
TRBV7-9	TRBJ2-7	-	-	TGTGCCAGCAGCTTGGGGACACATTATCGATACAATGAGCAGTACTTC	CASSLGTHYRYNEQYF
TRBV7-2	TRBJ2-7	TRBD1	-	TGTGCCAGCAGCTTAAGGACAGGGGGATTGTACGAGCAGTACTTC	CASSLRTGGLYEQYF
TRBV29-1	TRBJ2-3	TRBD2	-	TGCAGCGGGTCTATGTGGCGGGGGGGCCTGTATACGCAGTATTTT	CSGSMWRGGLYTQYF